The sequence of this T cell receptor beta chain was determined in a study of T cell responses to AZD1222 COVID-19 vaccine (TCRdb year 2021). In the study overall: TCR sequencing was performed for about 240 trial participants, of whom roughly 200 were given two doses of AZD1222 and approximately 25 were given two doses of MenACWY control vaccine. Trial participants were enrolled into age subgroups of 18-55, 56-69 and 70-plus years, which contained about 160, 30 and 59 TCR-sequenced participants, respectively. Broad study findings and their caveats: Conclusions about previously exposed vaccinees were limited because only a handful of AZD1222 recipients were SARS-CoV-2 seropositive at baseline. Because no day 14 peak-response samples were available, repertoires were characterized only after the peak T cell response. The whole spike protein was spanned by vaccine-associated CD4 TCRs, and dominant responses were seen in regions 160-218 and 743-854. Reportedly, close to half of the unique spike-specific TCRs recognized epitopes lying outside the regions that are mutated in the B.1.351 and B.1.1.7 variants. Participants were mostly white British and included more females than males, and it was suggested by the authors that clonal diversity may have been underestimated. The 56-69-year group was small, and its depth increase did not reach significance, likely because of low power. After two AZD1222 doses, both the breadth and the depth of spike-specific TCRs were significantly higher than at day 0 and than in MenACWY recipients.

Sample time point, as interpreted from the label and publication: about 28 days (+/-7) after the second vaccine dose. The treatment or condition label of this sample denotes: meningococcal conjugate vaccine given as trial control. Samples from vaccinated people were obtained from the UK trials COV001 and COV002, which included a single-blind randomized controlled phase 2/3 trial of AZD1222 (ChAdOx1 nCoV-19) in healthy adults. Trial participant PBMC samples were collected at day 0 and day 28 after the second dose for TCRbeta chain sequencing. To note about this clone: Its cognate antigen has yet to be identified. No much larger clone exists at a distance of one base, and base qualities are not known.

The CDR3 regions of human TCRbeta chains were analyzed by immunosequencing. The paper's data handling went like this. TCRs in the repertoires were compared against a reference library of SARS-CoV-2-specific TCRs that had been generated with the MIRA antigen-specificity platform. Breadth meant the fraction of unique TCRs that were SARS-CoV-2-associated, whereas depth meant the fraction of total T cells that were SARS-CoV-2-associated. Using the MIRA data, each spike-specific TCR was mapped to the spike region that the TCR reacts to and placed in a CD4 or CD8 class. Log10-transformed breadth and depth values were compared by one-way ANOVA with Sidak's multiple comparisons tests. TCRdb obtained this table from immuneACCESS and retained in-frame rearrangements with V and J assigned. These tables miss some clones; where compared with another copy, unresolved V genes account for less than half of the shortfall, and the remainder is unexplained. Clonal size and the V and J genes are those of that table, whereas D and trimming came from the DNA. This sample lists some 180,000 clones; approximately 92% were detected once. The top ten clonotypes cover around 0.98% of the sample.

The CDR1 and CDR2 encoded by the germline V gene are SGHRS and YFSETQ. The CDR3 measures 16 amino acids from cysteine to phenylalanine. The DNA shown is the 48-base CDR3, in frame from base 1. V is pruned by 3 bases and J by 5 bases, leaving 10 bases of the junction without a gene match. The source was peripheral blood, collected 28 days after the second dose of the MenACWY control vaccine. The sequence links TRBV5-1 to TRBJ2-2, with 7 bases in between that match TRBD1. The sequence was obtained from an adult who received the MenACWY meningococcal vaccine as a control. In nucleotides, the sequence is TGCGCCAGCAGCTCGGAAGGGGACAGTAGGACCGGGGAGCTGTTTTTT. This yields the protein CASSSEGDSRTGELFF.